This is a list of T cell receptor beta chains from one sample in a study of shared clonotypes between healthy human individuals. TCRdb's copy holds only in-frame clones and misses some; the assay was immunoSEQ multiplex PCR. The sample includes roughly 2.4 million clones, approximately 94% seen only once; the top ten take around 0.13%. Sequencing was carried out using naive CD4+ T cells sorted from blood. Source of these receptors: a man younger than 30 in good health. Both conserved end residues are part of each CDR3. The D gene is left open where the match is weak. Size is stated for part of the rows, as once, few or many counts, or as a class when the clone is expanded.

j_call	d_call	clone_size	v_call	cdr3_nt	cdr3_aa
TRBJ2-3	NA	NA	TRBV6-6	TGTGCCAGCAGTCGGCAGGGCAGCACAGATACGCAGTATTTT	CASSRQGSTDTQYF
TRBJ2-2	NA	few	TRBV7-9	TGTGCCAGCAGCTTAGGGGTGAACACCGGGGAGCTGTTTTTT	CASSLGVNTGELFF
TRBJ2-1	TRBD2	NA	TRBV2	TGTGCCAGCAGTGAAGCCCGGGGGGGCGACAATGAGCAGTTCTTC	CASSEARGGDNEQFF
TRBJ1-6	NA	NA	TRBV15	TGTGCCACCAGCAGAGTATCGACAGCGAGCGGATCACCCCTCCACTTT	CATSRVSTASGSPLHF
TRBJ1-3	NA	NA	TRBV5-5	TGTGCCAGCAGCTTGGCAGGGAGCTCTGGAAACACCATATATTTT	CASSLAGSSGNTIYF
TRBJ1-5	TRBD1	NA	TRBV6-1	TGTGCCAGCAGGCAGGGGGCAAATCAGCCCCAGCATTTT	CASRQGANQPQHF
TRBJ2-1	NA	NA	TRBV10-1	TGCGCCAGCAGTGATGGGCTAGCCGCATACAATGAGCAGTTCTTC	CASSDGLAAYNEQFF
TRBJ1-6	TRBD1	NA	TRBV30	TGTGCCTGGATTCAAGGGGGCTACTCCTATAATTCACCCCTCCACTTT	CAWIQGGYSYNSPLHF
TRBJ2-5	TRBD2	NA	TRBV13	TGTGCCAGCAGCCGGGAGGGACTAGCGGGGGGGTTGGAGACCCAGTACTTC	CASSREGLAGGLETQYF
TRBJ1-6	NA	once	TRBV27	TGTGCCAGCAGTTTTCAGAGCTATAATTCACCCCTCCACTTT	CASSFQSYNSPLHF
TRBJ1-6	TRBD1	once	TRBV5-6	TGTGCCAGCAGCTTTACAGGGGGCGGTTCACCCCTCCACTTT	CASSFTGGGSPLHF
TRBJ2-3	TRBD2	NA	TRBV18	TGTGCCAGCTCACCGTATATAGCGGGGGGGCAAGATACGCAGTATTTT	CASSPYIAGGQDTQYF
TRBJ1-3	NA	NA	TRBV5-1	TGCGCCAGCAGCTTGATGTCAACCTCTGGAAACACCATATATTTT	CASSLMSTSGNTIYF
TRBJ1-5	NA	NA	TRBV7-2	TGTGCCAGCGGACTACCAGGGGGCAATCAGCCCCAGCATTTT	CASGLPGGNQPQHF
TRBJ2-3	NA	NA	TRBV4-3	TGCGCCAGCAGCCAAGGGAACACACATGGAGATACGCAGTATTTT	CASSQGNTHGDTQYF
TRBJ1-1	NA	NA	TRBV29-1	TGCAGCCCAACAAAAAGAGGAGGGCGGGACACTGAAGCTTTCTTT	CSPTKRGGRDTEAFF
TRBJ1-3	TRBD1	NA	TRBV5-1	TGCGCCAGCTACCGGGACAGGGGTCCTGGAAACACCATATATTTT	CASYRDRGPGNTIYF
TRBJ1-2	NA	NA	TRBV7-9	TGTGCCAGCAGCTTAGCCTCAGGGGAGGGAGGCTACACCTTC	CASSLASGEGGYTF
TRBJ2-2	NA	NA	TRBV28	TGTGCCAGCAGTTTGAGACACCCCTCCGGGGAGCTGTTTTTT	CASSLRHPSGELFF
TRBJ2-3	NA	NA	TRBV5-1	TGCGCCAGCAGAGCGGACTCCCCCACAGATACGCAGTATTTT	CASRADSPTDTQYF
TRBJ1-1	TRBD1	NA	TRBV4-2	TGTGCCAGCAGCCAAGATGGGACAGGGGACACTGAAGCTTTCTTT	CASSQDGTGDTEAFF
TRBJ1-3	NA	NA	TRBV9	TGTGCCAGCGGGAGGGATGGAAACACCATATATTTT	CASGRDGNTIYF
TRBJ2-2	NA	NA	TRBV10-2	TGCGCCAGCAGTGGGCAGGGGAACGCCGGGGAGCTGTTTTTT	CASSGQGNAGELFF
TRBJ2-7	NA	NA	TRBV5-4	TGTGCCAGCAGCTGGGGGGGCGGGGGCCGGTCCTACGAGCAGTACTTC	CASSWGGGGRSYEQYF